Given below is one T cell receptor beta chain in context. Its antigen is as yet unknown. Trimming removed 8 bases at V and 6 bases at J, with 14 bases between. Looked up from germline, CDR1 is ENHRY and CDR2 is SYGVKD. The CDR3 consists of 13 residues. The sample is drawn from a study of T cell repertoires in cytomegalovirus infection. Turning to the study itself: Indications of both CMV infection and matching HLA type were provided by public TCR beta signatures.

Study-level findings and limits: It was HLA-C-restricted CMV-specific TCR beta clonotypes that dominated the response ex vivo. Totalled public TCR beta family frequency picked out people who carried CMV plus the relevant HLA.

One entry per CDR3 protein, called by TCRdb with MiXCR from the reads. The sample records about 900,000 distinct CDR3 sequences, 31% being singletons. This clonotype was obtained from a human donor in good health (CMV status not recorded). Some clones in this sample may be carry-over from other donors' samples. The chain recombines TRBV10-3 with TRBJ2-1, with D maybe TRBD1 (5 bases). Sequenced material: cultured CD8+ T cells from PBMCs, taken from culture after CMV antigen stimulation. CDR3 DNA: TGTGCCATCTCCCCAGGGCGGCTCAATGAGCAGTTCTTC. Its translation: CAISPGRLNEQFF.